This entry lists 27 T cell receptor beta chains sequenced from one sample in a study of Graves' ophthalmopathy and Graves' hyperthyroidism. Amplification of TCR beta CDR3 regions used RNA transcripts. HTBI primers were used in a first-round RT-PCR, which preceded a second-round multiplex PCR. Via MiXCR, TCRdb re-called the multiplex PCR reads, giving one row per CDR3 protein. Altogether some 350,000 distinct CDR3 sequences are present, about 15% being singletons, with the ten largest covering 2.4%. Sequenced material: peripheral blood. These receptor sequences come from an adult woman with stable Graves' hyperthyroidism.

This clonotype was seen many times. The rearrangement joins TRBV6-5 to TRBJ2-7; D unclear. V was pared by 5 bases and J by 0 bases, with 17 bases between. Germline CDR1 and CDR2: MNHEY and SVGAGI. The CDR3 totals 16 residues. The CDR3 sequence is CASSIYRSSSSYEQYF. The CDR3 bases are TGTGCCAGCAGTATCTATCGGAGTTCGAGCTCCTACGAGCAGTACTTC.

This clonotype was observed many times. This may stem from a read error, because a much larger clone lies one nucleotide away. This chain uses TRBV7-2 with TRBJ2-5; D remains unclear. Deletions cut 8 bases from V and 3 bases from J, with 4 bases between. The CDR3 sequence is 10 residues long. CDR1 is SGHTA and CDR2 is FQGNSA in the germline V gene. In nucleotides, the CDR3 is TGTGCCAGCGGTAAAGAGACCCAGTACTTC. It translates to CASGKETQYF.

By its share, this clonotype is medium-sized. The chain recombines TRBV15 with TRBJ2-5, with D tentatively TRBD1 (5 bases). The V gene's germline CDR1 is LNHNV and CDR2 YYDKDF (reference sequence). The CDR3 length is 16 residues. The V end lost 4 bases, the J end lost 5 bases, and 20 bases lay between the germline ends. CDR3: CATSTTPAGKWETQYF. CDR3 nucleotides: TGTGCCACCAGCACGACACCCGCAGGGAAGTGGGAGACCCAGTACTTC.

The DNA of the CDR3 is TGCGCCAGCAGCTTGTATCCGGACAGGGAGTTTGGCAATCAGCCCCAGCATTTT. Its protein is CASSLYPDREFGNQPQHF. The chain combines TRBV5-1 with TRBJ1-5; 8 bases fit TRBD1. V shed 1 base, J shed 2 bases, and the junction held 11 bases outside the gene matches. Germline CDR1 reads SGHRS; CDR2 reads YFSETQ. CDR3 size: 18 residues.

This clonotype was counted at least ten times. This chain joins TRBV28 and TRBJ2-7; the D gene is possibly TRBD1 (5 bases). Germline V gene lookup returns CDR1 MDHEN and CDR2 SYDVKM. Trimming cost V 3 bases and J 6 bases, with 9 bases left between them. This CDR3 has 12 residues. The CDR3 reads CASSFFGAEQYF. CDR3 nucleotides: TGTGCCAGCAGTTTCTTTGGGGCCGAGCAGTACTTC.

In this sample, this clonotype turned up many times. The genes are TRBV27 and TRBJ1-2; maybe TRBD1 (5 bases). CDR1 and CDR2 (germline): MNHEY, SMNVEV (reference sequence). V was trimmed by 8 bases and J by 5 bases, leaving 24 bases between them. The CDR3 loop spans 16 amino acids. CDR3 coding DNA: TGTGCCAGCGCCGACTTAAGTTCAGGGTTTCGTTATGGCTACACCTTC. The encoded protein is CASADLSSGFRYGYTF.

This chain joins TRBV4-3 and TRBJ1-2; D might be TRBD1 (5 bases). CDR1 and CDR2 from the germline V gene are LGHNA and YSLEER. The CDR3 sequence is 15 residues long. Trimming stripped 2 bases from V and 4 bases from J, with 14 bases between. The CDR3 sequence is CASSQRPGDLYGYTF. DNA of the CDR3: TGCGCCAGCAGCCAACGCCCCGGGGACCTCTATGGCTACACCTTC.

This clonotype appeared many times. V and J are TRBV11-2 and TRBJ2-2; 8 bases line up with TRBD1. V gave up 5 bases and J gave up 3 bases; unmatched junction bases: 5. Germline V lookup: CDR1 SGHAT, CDR2 FQNNGV. The CDR3 extends over 15 amino acids. DNA for the CDR3: TGTGCCAGCAGCCGCGGACAGGGCTACACCGGGGAGCTGTTTTTT. This gives the protein CASSRGQGYTGELFF.

This clonotype was seen only a few times. The V and J genes are TRBV6-1 and TRBJ2-7, with D unclear. The germline gives CDR1 MNHNS, CDR2 SASEGT. The V end lost 2 bases, the J end lost 1 base, and 9 bases lay between the germline ends. This CDR3 spans 14 amino acids. The CDR3 loop is CASSETWVSYEQYF. DNA of the CDR3: TGTGCCAGCAGTGAAACATGGGTATCCTACGAGCAGTACTTC.

This clonotype was counted many times. J is TRBJ2-5 and V is TRBV27; 7 bases are a match to TRBD1. The CDR3 extends over 14 amino acids. Germline CDR1 reads MNHEY; CDR2 reads SMNVEV (reference sequence). Unmatched junction bases numbered 9, after V lost 5 bases and J lost 6 bases. The CDR3 DNA reads as TGTGCCAGCAGTCTGGGGGACAGTAGCAAGACCCAGTACTTC. Its protein product is CASSLGDSSKTQYF.

The rearrangement uses TRBV2 and TRBJ2-5; D is unclear. V was shortened by 1 base and J by 14 bases, with 20 bases between the two germline ends. This CDR3 is 14 amino acids long. In germline, CDR1 is SNHLY, CDR2 FYNNEI. The CDR3 is CASSEDPNQETRYF. The CDR3 nucleotides read TGTGCCAGCAGTGAAGATCCCAACCAAGAGACCCGATACTTC.

This clonotype was observed a handful of times. This chain uses TRBV3-1 with TRBJ2-5; 12 bases map to TRBD2. The CDR3 is 14 residues long. V lost 6 bases to trimming and J lost 14 bases; unmatched junction nucleotides: 13. Germline V gives CDR1 LGHDT, CDR2 YNNKEL (reference sequence). The CDR3 sequence is CASSSELTTSGRYF. CDR3 DNA: TGTGCCAGCAGTTCCGAACTGACGACTAGCGGGAGATACTTC.

In this sample, this clonotype turned up a few times. V and J are TRBV30 and TRBJ1-1; weak D call: TRBD1 (5 bases). The CDR3 is 15 amino acids. Trimming removed 0 bases at V and 2 bases at J, with 13 bases between. The germline V gene has CDR1 GTSNPN and CDR2 SVGIG (reference sequence). The CDR3 loop reads CAWSVKGLDNTEAFF. CDR3 nucleotides: TGTGCCTGGAGTGTAAAGGGGCTCGATAACACTGAAGCTTTCTTT.

The J gene is TRBJ2-3, the V gene TRBV7-8, with D tentatively TRBD2 (5 bases). The CDR3 runs to 14 residues. V dropped 3 bases and J dropped 2 bases, with 9 bases sitting between them. Germline CDR1 SGHVS, CDR2 FQNEAQ. CDR3 sequence reads: CASSFGEYTDTQYF. The CDR3, as DNA: TGTGCCAGCAGCTTCGGGGAGTACACAGATACGCAGTATTTT.

This clonotype was detected ten times or more. The chain uses TRBV29-1 and TRBJ1-2, with no clear D. The germline V gene has CDR1 SQVTM and CDR2 ANQGSEA. This CDR3 is built from 12 residues. Trimming removed 4 bases at V and 4 bases at J, with 10 bases between. The CDR3 DNA follows: TGCAGCGTTGGGCGGGGAATCTATGGCTACACCTTC. Encoded protein: CSVGRGIYGYTF. The variable domain in full, with the rest retrieved from reference TRBV29-1 and TRBJ1-2, is SAVISQKPSRDICQRGTSLTIQCQVDSQVTMMFWYRQQPGQSLTLIATANQGSEATYESGFVIDKFPISRPNLTFSTLTVSNMSPEDSSIYLCSVGRGIYGYTFGSGTRLTVV.

This clonotype has at least ten counts. The chain uses TRBV5-1 and TRBJ1-2; D is uncertain. The CDR3 length is 13 residues. In germline, CDR1 is SGHRS, CDR2 YFSETQ. V lost 2 bases, J lost 8 bases, and 13 bases lay in between. The CDR3 DNA reads as TGCGCCAGCAGCTTAGAGGGAATCCGAGGCTACACCTTC. Amino acids: CASSLEGIRGYTF.

The chain has TRBV27 and TRBJ1-5, with 8 bases that match TRBD1. The CDR3 is 15 amino acids. Germline values: CDR1 MNHEY, CDR2 SMNVEV (reference sequence). Trimming took 6 bases from V and 5 from J; bases not matched to a gene: 9. CDR3 sequence reads: CASRSGQGWYQPQHF. The CDR3 DNA sequence: TGTGCCAGCAGGAGCGGACAGGGATGGTATCAGCCCCAGCATTTT.

This clonotype was seen at least ten times. The J gene is TRBJ1-2, the V gene TRBV12-3 or TRBV12-4; 9 nucleotides line up with TRBD1. The CDR3 runs 12 residues. V was clipped by 4 bases and J by 6 bases; unmatched bases: 0. The CDR3 loop is CASSWTGDGYTF. DNA of the CDR3: TGTGCCAGCAGTTGGACAGGGGATGGCTACACCTTC.

Many counts were recorded for this clonotype. Here the CDR3 DNA reads TGTGCCAGCAGTTACGGAATGGGACTTAAAAACATTCAGTACTTC. Its translation is CASSYGMGLKNIQYF. The chain has TRBV6-2 or TRBV6-3 and TRBJ2-4; perhaps TRBD2 as D (6 bases). The germline V gene encodes CDR1 MNHEY and CDR2 SVGEGT. V was clipped by 2 bases and J by 4 bases, with 12 bases between them. The CDR3 is 15 residues long.

This clonotype was counted ten times or more. This sequence joins TRBV7-6 and TRBJ2-7; 7 bases are shared with TRBD1. Trimming cost V 6 bases and J 0 bases; bases outside gene matches: 8. Germline CDR1 is SGHVS and CDR2 is FNYEAQ. CDR3 size: 15 residues. The CDR3 loop is CASRQGIKSSYEQYF. The DNA of the CDR3 is TGTGCCAGCAGACAGGGGATTAAGAGCTCCTACGAGCAGTACTTC.

This clonotype was found many times. Relative to the germline gene, one junction end is altered; a read error may explain this. The chain joins TRBV4-1 to TRBJ1-1; the match to TRBD1 covers 7 bases. Germline loops: CDR1 MGHRA, CDR2 YSYEKL. The CDR3 covers 15 residues. CDR3: CASSQRQGIGTEAFF. Written as DNA, the CDR3 is TGCGCCAGCAGCCAGCGACAGGGAATAGGGACTGAAGCCTTCTTT.

This clonotype was counted at least ten times. V gene TRBV6-1 combines with J gene TRBJ1-1; no clear D. V was cut by 4 bases and J by 2 bases, with 8 bases left in between. CDR3 size: 13 residues. Germline V gene data show CDR1 as MNHNS and CDR2 as SASEGT. The CDR3 region is CASSVIQNTEAFF. CDR3 nucleotide sequence: TGTGCCAGCAGTGTGATCCAAAACACTGAAGCTTTCTTT.

The gene calls are TRBV7-9 and TRBJ1-2; 9 bases align to TRBD1. Germline CDR1 is SEHNR and CDR2 is FQNEAQ (reference sequence). This CDR3 region has 14 residues. V lost 4 bases to trimming and J lost 5 bases; unmatched junction nucleotides: 5. The CDR3 coding sequence is TGTGCCAGCAGCTCCGGGACAGGGTGGTATGGCTACACCTTC. The encoded protein is CASSSGTGWYGYTF.

This clonotype was observed a handful of times. The rearrangement joins TRBV5-4 to TRBJ1-1; D is uncertain. V lost 4 bases, J lost 9 bases, and 19 bases lay in between. This CDR3 region has 14 residues. The germline V gene encodes CDR1 SGHNT and CDR2 YYREEE (reference sequence). CDR3 in amino acids: CASSPNERSSKAFF. The CDR3 DNA reads as TGTGCCAGCAGCCCGAACGAGAGATCCTCGAAAGCTTTCTTT.

This clonotype occurred many times. V is TRBV25-1 and J is TRBJ2-7, with 7 bases fitting TRBD2. The CDR3 is 12 amino acids. CDR1 MGHDK and CDR2 SYGVNS come from the germline V gene. V was pared by 4 bases and J by 4 bases, with 1 base of the junction left unmatched. In DNA, the CDR3 is TGTGCCAGCAGTGGACTAGCTTACGAGCAGTACTTC. Protein sequence: CASSGLAYEQYF.

This clonotype came up many times. CDR3 nucleotide sequence: TGTGCCAGCAGCGTAGGTCTCGGGACAGCCGGGGAGCTGTTTTTT. Protein sequence: CASSVGLGTAGELFF. V usage is TRBV9 and J usage is TRBJ2-2; 7 positions agree with TRBD1. This CDR3 is 15 amino acids long. V shed 0 bases and J 6 bases; nucleotides not matched to a gene: 5. Germline assignment: CDR1 SGDLS and CDR2 YYNGEE.

The table lists this clonotype with many counts. V and J are TRBV27 and TRBJ1-5; 8 bases fit TRBD1. Germline V gene lookup returns CDR1 MNHEY and CDR2 SMNVEV (reference sequence). V shed 0 bases and J 1 base; nucleotides not matched to a gene: 5. The CDR3 contains 17 residues. The CDR3 region is CASSLSGDRGSNQPQHF. The CDR3 DNA follows: TGTGCCAGCAGTTTATCCGGCGACAGGGGAAGCAATCAGCCCCAGCATTTT.